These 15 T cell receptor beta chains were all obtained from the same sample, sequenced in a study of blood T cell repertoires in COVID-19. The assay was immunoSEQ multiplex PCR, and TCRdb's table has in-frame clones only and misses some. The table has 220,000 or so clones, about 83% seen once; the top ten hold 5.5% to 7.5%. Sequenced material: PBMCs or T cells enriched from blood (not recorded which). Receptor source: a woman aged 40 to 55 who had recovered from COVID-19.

Here the CDR3 reads CASSSGLATEQYV. The DNA of the CDR3 is TGTGCCAGCAGCTCGGGACTAGCGACCGAGCAGTACGTC. The rearrangement joins TRBV7-9 to TRBJ2-7; 10 bases fit TRBD2. Germline V lookup: CDR1 SEHNR, CDR2 FQNEAQ (reference sequence). This CDR3 comprises 13 residues. After removal of 4 bases from V and 6 bases from J, the junction contained 3 bases not matched to a gene.

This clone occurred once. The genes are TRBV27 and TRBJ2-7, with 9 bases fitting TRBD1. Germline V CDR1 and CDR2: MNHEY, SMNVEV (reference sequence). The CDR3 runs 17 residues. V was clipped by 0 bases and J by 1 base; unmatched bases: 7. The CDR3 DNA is TGTGCCAGCAGTTTATCAGGACAGGGGCCCAATTCCTACGAGCAGTACTTC. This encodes CASSLSGQGPNSYEQYF.

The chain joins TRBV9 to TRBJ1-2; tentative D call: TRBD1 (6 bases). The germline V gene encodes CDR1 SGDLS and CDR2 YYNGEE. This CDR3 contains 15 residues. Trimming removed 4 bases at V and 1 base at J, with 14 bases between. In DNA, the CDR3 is TGTGCCAGCAGCCAGGGGAGTTCGGATAACTATGGCTACACCTTC. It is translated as CASSQGSSDNYGYTF.

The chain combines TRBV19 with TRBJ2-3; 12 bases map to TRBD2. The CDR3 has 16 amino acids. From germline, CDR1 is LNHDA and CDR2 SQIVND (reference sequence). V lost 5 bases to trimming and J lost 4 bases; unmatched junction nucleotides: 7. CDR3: CASSFRLAGVSDTQYF. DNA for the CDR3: TGTGCCAGTAGTTTTCGACTAGCGGGAGTCTCAGATACGCAGTATTTT. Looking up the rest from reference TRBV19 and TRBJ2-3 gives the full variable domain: DGGITQSPKYLFRKEGQNVTLSCEQNLNHDAMYWYRQDPGQGLRLIYYSQIVNDFQKGDIAEGYSVSREKKESFPLTVTSAQKNPTAFYLCASSFRLAGVSDTQYFGPGTRLTVL.

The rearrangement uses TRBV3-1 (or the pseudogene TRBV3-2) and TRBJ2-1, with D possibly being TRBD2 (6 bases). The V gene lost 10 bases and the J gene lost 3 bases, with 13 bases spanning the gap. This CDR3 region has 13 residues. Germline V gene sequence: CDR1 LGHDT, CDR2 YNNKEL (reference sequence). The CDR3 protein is CATVPGVYNEQFF. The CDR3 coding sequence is TGTGCCACCGTGCCGGGGGTCTACAATGAGCAGTTCTTC.

CDR3 DNA sequence: TGCGCCAGCAGCTTCGCAGGTGGTGCTGAGCAGTTCTTC. Translation: CASSFAGGAEQFF. The chain recombines TRBV5-1 with TRBJ2-1; D gene uncertain. The CDR3 has 13 residues. CDR1 is SGHRS, CDR2 YFSETQ, per germline. Trimming pared 2 bases from V and 9 bases from J, leaving 12 bases between.

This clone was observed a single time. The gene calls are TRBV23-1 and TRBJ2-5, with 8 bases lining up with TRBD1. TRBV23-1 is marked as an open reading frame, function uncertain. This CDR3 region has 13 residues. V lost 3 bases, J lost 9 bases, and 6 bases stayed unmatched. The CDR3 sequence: CASSQWRGQAQYF. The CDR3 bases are TGCGCCAGCAGTCAGTGGAGGGGACAGGCCCAGTACTTC.

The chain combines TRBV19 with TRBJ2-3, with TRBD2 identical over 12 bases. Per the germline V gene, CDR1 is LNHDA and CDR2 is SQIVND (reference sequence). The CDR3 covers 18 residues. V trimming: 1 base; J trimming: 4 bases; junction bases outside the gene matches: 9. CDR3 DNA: TGTGCCAGTAGTATAGCCCCACAGACTAGCGGGAGCCCAGATACGCAGTATTTT. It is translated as CASSIAPQTSGSPDTQYF.

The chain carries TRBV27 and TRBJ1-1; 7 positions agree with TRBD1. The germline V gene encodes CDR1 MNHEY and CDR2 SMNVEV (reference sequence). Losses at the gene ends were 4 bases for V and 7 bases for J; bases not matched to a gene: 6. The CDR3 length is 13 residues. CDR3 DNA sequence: TGTGCCAGCAGTTCAGGGACAGCTGGTGAAGCTTTCTTT. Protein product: CASSSGTAGEAFF.

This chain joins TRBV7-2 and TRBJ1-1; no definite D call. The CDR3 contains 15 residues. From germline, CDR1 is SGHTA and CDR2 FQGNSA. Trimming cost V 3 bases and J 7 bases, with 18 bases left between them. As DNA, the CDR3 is TGTGCCAGCAGCTTGCCCCGGACTAAAACGGGTGAAGCTTTCTTT. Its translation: CASSLPRTKTGEAFF.

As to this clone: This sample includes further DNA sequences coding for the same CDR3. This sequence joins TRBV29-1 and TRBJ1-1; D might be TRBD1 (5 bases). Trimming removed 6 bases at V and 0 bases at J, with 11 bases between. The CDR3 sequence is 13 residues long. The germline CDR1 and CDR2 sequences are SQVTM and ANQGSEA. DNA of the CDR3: TGCAGCGTGGGCGGCAGGGTGAACACTGAAGCTTTCTTT. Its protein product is CSVGGRVNTEAFF.

CDR3 protein: CASSPAGGSVEAFF. The CDR3 DNA reads as TGTGCCAGCAGTCCCGCCGGGGGTTCGGTTGAAGCTTTCTTT. J is TRBJ1-1 and V is TRBV28, with D maybe TRBD1 (5 bases). Germline V gene lookup returns CDR1 MDHEN and CDR2 SYDVKM. Trimming removed 5 bases from V and 7 bases from J, with 17 bases in between. The CDR3 runs to 14 residues.

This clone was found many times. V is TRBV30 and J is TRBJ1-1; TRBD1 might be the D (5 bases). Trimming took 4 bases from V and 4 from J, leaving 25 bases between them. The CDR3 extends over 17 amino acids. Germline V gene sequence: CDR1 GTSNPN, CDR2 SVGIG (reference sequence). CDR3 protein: CAWILKGTGSMGTEAFF. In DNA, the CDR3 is TGTGCCTGGATTCTAAAGGGTACAGGCTCCATGGGCACTGAAGCTTTCTTT.

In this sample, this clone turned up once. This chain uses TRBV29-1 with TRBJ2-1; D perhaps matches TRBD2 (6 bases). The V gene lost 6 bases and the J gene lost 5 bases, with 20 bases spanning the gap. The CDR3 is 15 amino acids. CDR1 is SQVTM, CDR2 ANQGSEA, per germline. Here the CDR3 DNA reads TGCAGCGTCATCCTCGGGACTGGGGCAAACAATGAGCAGTTCTTC. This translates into CSVILGTGANNEQFF.

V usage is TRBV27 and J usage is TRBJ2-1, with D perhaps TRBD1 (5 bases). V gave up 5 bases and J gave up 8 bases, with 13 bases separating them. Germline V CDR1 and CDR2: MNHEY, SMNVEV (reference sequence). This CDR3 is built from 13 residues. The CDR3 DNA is TGTGCCAGCAGTAGGGCAGGGCGCTATGAGCAGTTCTTC. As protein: CASSRAGRYEQFF.